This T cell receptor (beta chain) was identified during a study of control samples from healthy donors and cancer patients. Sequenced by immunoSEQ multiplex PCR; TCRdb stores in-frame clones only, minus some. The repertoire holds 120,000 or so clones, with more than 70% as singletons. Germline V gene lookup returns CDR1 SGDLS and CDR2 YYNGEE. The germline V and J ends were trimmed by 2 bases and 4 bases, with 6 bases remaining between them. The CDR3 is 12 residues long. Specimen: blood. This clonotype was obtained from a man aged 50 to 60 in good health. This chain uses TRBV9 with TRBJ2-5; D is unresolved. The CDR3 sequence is CASSVPGETQYF. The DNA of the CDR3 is TGTGCCAGCAGCGTCCCCGGAGAGACCCAGTACTTC.